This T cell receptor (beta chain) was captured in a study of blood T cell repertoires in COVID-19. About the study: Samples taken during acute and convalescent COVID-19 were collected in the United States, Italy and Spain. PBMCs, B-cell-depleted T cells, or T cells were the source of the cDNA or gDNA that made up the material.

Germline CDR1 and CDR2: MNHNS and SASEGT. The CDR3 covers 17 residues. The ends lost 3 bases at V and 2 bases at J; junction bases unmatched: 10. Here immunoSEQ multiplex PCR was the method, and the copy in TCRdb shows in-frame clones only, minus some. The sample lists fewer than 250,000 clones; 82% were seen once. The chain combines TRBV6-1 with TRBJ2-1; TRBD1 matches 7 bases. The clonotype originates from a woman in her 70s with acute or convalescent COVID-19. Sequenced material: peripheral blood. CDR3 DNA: TGTGCCAGCAGTGAGCCCCAGAGACAGGGTCCCTACAATGAGCAGTTCTTC. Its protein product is CASSEPQRQGPYNEQFF.